This record concerns one T cell receptor beta chain sequence. What it binds is unknown. This sample was taken from a study of PD-1 blockade in classical Hodgkin lymphoma. Sequenced by immunoSEQ multiplex PCR; TCRdb stores in-frame clones only, minus some. Of fewer than 100,000 clones listed, 80% to 95% are singletons. Study-wide points: Patients with a complete response exhibited baseline diversity comparable to newly diagnosed patients. TCR diversity at baseline was reported to be reduced in newly diagnosed patients relative to healthy donors.

All the patients suffered relapse after autologous stem cell transplantation, and brentuximab vedotin exposure differed. Complete response, partial response or progressive disease constituted the best responses recorded. V lost 0 bases and J lost 4; bases outside the gene matches: 7. The CDR3 contains 16 residues. Germline V CDR1 and CDR2: SGDLS, YYNGEE. This sequence was found in a human donor with classical Hodgkin lymphoma. The sequencing here drew on peripheral blood mononuclear cells (PBMCs), taken at baseline. The chain recombines TRBV9 with TRBJ2-3, with TRBD1 matching 8 bases. CDR3 nucleotide sequence: TGTGCCAGCAGCGTAGCTGGACAGGGTTCATCAGATACGCAGTATTTT. It is translated as CASSVAGQGSSDTQYF.